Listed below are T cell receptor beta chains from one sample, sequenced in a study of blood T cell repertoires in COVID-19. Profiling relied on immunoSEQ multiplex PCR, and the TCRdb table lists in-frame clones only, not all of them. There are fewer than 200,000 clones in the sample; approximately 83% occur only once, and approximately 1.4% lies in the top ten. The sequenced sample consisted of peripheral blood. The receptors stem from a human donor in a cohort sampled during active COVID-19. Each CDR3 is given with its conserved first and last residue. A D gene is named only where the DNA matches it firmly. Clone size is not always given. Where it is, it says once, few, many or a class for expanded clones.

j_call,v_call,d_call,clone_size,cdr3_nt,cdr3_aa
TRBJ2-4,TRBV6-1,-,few,TGTGCCAGCAGTGAAGCGGCAGGGGGAGGATACATTCAGTACTTC,CASSEAAGGGYIQYF
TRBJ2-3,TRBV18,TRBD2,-,TGTGCCAGCTCACCCATCTACATTGAGCGGGGGGCCATGGATACGCAGTATTTT,CASSPIYIERGAMDTQYF
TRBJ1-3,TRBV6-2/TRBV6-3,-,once,TGTGCCAGCAGCCTCCGGGACTCCTCTGGAAACACCATATATTTT,CASSLRDSSGNTIYF
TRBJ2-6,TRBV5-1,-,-,TGCGCCAGCAGCTTGCTCCAGGTGGCCGGGGCCAACGTCCTGACTTTC,CASSLLQVAGANVLTF
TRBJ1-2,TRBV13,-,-,TGTGCCAGCAGCCCCCTCGGGGGCTACACCTTC,CASSPLGGYTF
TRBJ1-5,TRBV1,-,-,TGCACCCCCGAGGGAGTAGGGCGCAATCAGCCCCAGCATTTT,CTPEGVGRNQPQHF
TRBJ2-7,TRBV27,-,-,TGTGCCAGCAGTCCCTCGTTGGGACATCCCTACGAGCAGTACTTC,CASSPSLGHPYEQYF
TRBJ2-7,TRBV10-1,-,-,TGCGCCAGCAGTGAATCAGGGCGGGAGCAGTACTTC,CASSESGREQYF
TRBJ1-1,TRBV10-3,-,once,TGTGCCATCAGTGAGTCTACAGGTGTAACTGAAGCTTTCTTT,CAISESTGVTEAFF
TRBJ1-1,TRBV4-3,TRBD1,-,TGCGCCAGCAGCCAAGGTTTCGGACAGGGGGGTTACGAAGCTTTCTTT,CASSQGFGQGGYEAFF
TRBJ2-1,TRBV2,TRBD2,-,TGTGCCAGCAGTCAGCCGGGGGGGGCCTACAATGAGCAGTTCTTC,CASSQPGGAYNEQFF
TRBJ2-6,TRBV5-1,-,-,TGCGCCAGCACAAGCGGGACAACTGTCTCTGGGGCCAACGTCCTGACTTTC,CASTSGTTVSGANVLTF
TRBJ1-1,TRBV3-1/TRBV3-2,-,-,TGTGCCAGCAGCCATGGGCAGGGGTCTGAAGCTTTCTTT,CASSHGQGSEAFF
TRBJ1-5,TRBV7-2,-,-,TGTGCCAGCAACACCGTGGGCAGGTTGGAGCCCCAGCATTTT,CASNTVGRLEPQHF
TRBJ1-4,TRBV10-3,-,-,TGTGCCATCAGTGTAAGGGGTGGTAATGAAAAACTGTTTTTT,CAISVRGGNEKLFF
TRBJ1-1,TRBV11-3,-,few,TGTGCCAGCAGCCTTGGAGGGGATAGAGCTTTCTTT,CASSLGGDRAFF
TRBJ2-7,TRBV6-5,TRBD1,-,TGTGCCAGCAGTTCCGGACAGGGCCCCTACGAGCAGTACTTC,CASSSGQGPYEQYF
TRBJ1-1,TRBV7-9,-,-,TGTGCCAGCAGCGGACAGAACACTGAAGCTTTCTTT,CASSGQNTEAFF
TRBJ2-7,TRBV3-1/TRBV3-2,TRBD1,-,TGTGCCAGCAGCCGGGGGACAGGGCAGGCCTACGAGCAGTACTTC,CASSRGTGQAYEQYF
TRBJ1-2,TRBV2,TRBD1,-,TGTGCCAGCAGTTTAGACAGGGGGAGGGATGGCTACACCTTC,CASSLDRGRDGYTF
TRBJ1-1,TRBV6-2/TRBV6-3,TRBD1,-,TGTGCCAGCAGCAGGGGGGGCACTGAAGCTTTCTTT,CASSRGGTEAFF
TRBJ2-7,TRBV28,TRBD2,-,TGTGCCAGCAGCAGCCGGACTAGCGGCTACGAGCAGTACTTC,CASSSRTSGYEQYF
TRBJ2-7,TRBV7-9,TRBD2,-,TGTGCCAGCAGCTCTAGATTGGGACTAGCGGGAGTGGCGGAGCAGTACTTC,CASSSRLGLAGVAEQYF
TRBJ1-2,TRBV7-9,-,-,TGTGCCCACGACAGCGTCTACTATGGCTACACCTTC,CAHDSVYYGYTF
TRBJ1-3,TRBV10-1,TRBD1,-,TGCGCCAGCAGTGAGCCGACAGGGGGCAGAAACACCATATATTTT,CASSEPTGGRNTIYF